Sequencing of this TCR beta chain was carried out in a study of blood T cell repertoires in COVID-19. About the research overall: The samples span acute and convalescent COVID-19 from the United States, Italy and Spain. PBMCs, B-cell-depleted T cells, or T cells provided the cDNA or gDNA that made up the material.

Some clones are missing from TCRdb's copy, which holds only in-frame ones; the method was immunoSEQ multiplex PCR. The sample lists about 190,000 clones, about 88% occurring once. The junction had 10 bases not matched to a gene; V was cut back by 5 bases and J by 4 bases. The CDR3 sequence is 16 residues long. The germline V gene encodes CDR1 KGHDR and CDR2 SFDVKD. V gene TRBV24-1 combines with J gene TRBJ2-1; 7 nucleotides match TRBD1. This TCR was recovered from a woman in her thirties or forties who had recovered from COVID-19. Source material: peripheral blood. CDR3 in DNA: TGTGCCACCAGTGGCCCCGGGACAGATTTATACAATGAGCAGTTCTTC. This codes for CATSGPGTDLYNEQFF.